This T cell receptor beta chain was identified in a study of identical twins. This clonotype was seen ten or more times. V gave up 6 bases and J gave up 0 bases, with 11 bases separating them. The CDR3 has 13 amino acids. Germline CDR1 is SQVTM and CDR2 is ANQGSEA. TCRdb independently ran MiXCR on the 5' RACE reads; one entry per CDR3 protein. The sample records some 630,000 distinct CDR3 sequences, around 7.5% being singletons. These data also featured in a second study, about yellow fever vaccine responses in identical twins.

Sequencing was done on a sample of PBMCs. The TCR sequence derives from a woman younger than 30 in good health. The chain uses TRBV29-1 and TRBJ2-5, with a tentative D call TRBD1 (5 bases). CDR3 region: CSVHPGYQETQYF. CDR3 in DNA: TGCAGCGTGCATCCAGGGTACCAAGAGACCCAGTACTTC.